One sample yielded the 6 T cell receptor beta chains listed below, sequenced in a study of cytomegalovirus exposure and HLA in healthy donors. The data were produced by immunoSEQ multiplex PCR, yet TCRdb's version contains in-frame clones alone and is incomplete. The sample lists some 350,000 clones, around 87% occurring once. Sequencing input: PBMCs. The origin of the receptors is a woman aged 25-40 years in good health and CMV-seropositive.

The chain uses TRBV4-3 and TRBJ1-5; tentatively, D is TRBD1 (6 bases). CDR3 size: 14 residues. The germline V and J ends were trimmed by 0 bases and 5 bases, with 8 bases remaining between them. Germline lookup yields CDR1 LGHNA and CDR2 YSLEER. CDR3 in DNA: TGCGCCAGCAGCCAAGATAGGGGGGATCAGCCCCAGCATTTT. This translates into CASSQDRGDQPQHF.

The chain is built from TRBV6-5 and TRBJ2-7, with TRBD2 identical over 8 bases. The CDR3 contains 14 residues. J lost 0 bases, V lost 10 bases, and 8 bases had no gene match. The germline V gene encodes CDR1 MNHEY and CDR2 SVGAGI. CDR3 region: CATSSGGHSYEQYF. CDR3 sequence (DNA): TGTGCCACCTCGAGCGGGGGACACTCCTACGAGCAGTACTTC.

The chain couples TRBV28 to TRBJ1-4; 9 bases fit TRBD1. The V segment lost 5 bases and the J segment 7 bases; nucleotides outside the gene matches: 8. The CDR3 is 15 amino acids. The germline gives CDR1 MDHEN, CDR2 SYDVKM. In DNA, the CDR3 is TGTGCCAGCAGTAATCCGGGACAGGGTGGTGAAAAACTGTTTTTT. Translating gives CASSNPGQGGEKLFF.

The chain recombines TRBV29-1 with TRBJ2-3; D is unclear. CDR3 length: 12 amino acids. Trimming cost V 3 bases and J 4 bases, with 8 bases left between them. Germline CDR1 SQVTM, CDR2 ANQGSEA. CDR3 sequence (DNA): TGCAGCGTTGACCGTACCCCAGATACGCAGTATTTT. This sequence encodes CSVDRTPDTQYF.

The chain couples TRBV4-3 to TRBJ2-7; 8 bases line up with TRBD2. The germline gives CDR1 LGHNA, CDR2 YSLEER. With V trimmed by 1 base and J by 6 bases, 14 bases remained unmatched. CDR3 size: 17 residues. This CDR3 is CASSQGNSGAALGEQYF. In DNA form, the CDR3 reads TGCGCCAGCAGCCAAGGAAATAGCGGGGCGGCCCTTGGCGAGCAGTACTTC.

The CDR3 protein is CASSVRQGRFEQFF. The CDR3, as DNA: TGTGCCAGCAGCGTACGGCAGGGGAGGTTTGAGCAGTTCTTC. The V call is TRBV9, the J call TRBJ2-1, with D perhaps TRBD1 or TRBD2 (6 bases each). CDR1 and CDR2 (germline): SGDLS, YYNGEE. The length of the CDR3 is 14 residues. V lost 1 base and J lost 9, with 14 bases in between.